The source of this T cell receptor beta chain is a study of cytomegalovirus exposure and HLA in healthy donors. Study-wide results and limits: Listed as cytomegalovirus-associated were approximately 160 TCR beta chains. Rarity held for most TCR sequences, but there were some public TCRs that occurred in many donors.

The data were produced by immunoSEQ multiplex PCR, yet TCRdb's version contains in-frame clones alone and is incomplete. Of 120,000 or so clones in the sample, 70% to 90% were seen once. The CDR3 is made up of 14 amino acids. Germline CDR1 is SEHNR and CDR2 is FQNEAQ (reference sequence). Trimming cost V 1 base and J 7 bases, with 11 bases left between them. About this clone: As yet, its antigen is unknown.

Donors were drawn from the approximately 120-subject validation cohort, separate from the approximately 670-subject first cohort. The chain links TRBV7-9 to TRBJ2-1; D unclear. The origin of this receptor is a young woman in good health and CMV-seronegative. Sequenced material: PBMCs. The CDR3, as DNA: TGTGCCAGCAGCTTAGAACTAAAAACAAATGAGCAGTTCTTC. Residues: CASSLELKTNEQFF.